Sequencing of this T cell receptor (beta chain) was carried out in a study of T cells in Graves' hyperthyroidism and ophthalmopathy (dated by TCRdb to about 2019). For context, the study as a whole: Peripheral blood was sampled at the time of initial diagnosis, prior to any treatment. A discovery cohort of roughly 100 patients, roughly 45 with Graves' ophthalmopathy and roughly 59 with stable Graves' hyperthyroidism, was used to find distinguishing TCR V-J signatures. Whether ophthalmopathy could be predicted prospectively was tested in an independent validation cohort made up of about 18 hyperthyroidism patients plus 17 patients who later progressed to ophthalmopathy. For training and testing, the roughly 97 patients in the discovery cohort were randomly divided in a 7:3 ratio. The study also compared thyroid tissue and blood T-cell repertoires from 5 to 7 Graves' hyperthyroidism patients. After sampling, hyperthyroidism patients received methimazole starting at 30 mg daily, and ophthalmopathy patients received high-dose intravenous methylprednisolone. According to the paper, TCR Vbeta CDR3 sequencing was carried out on roughly 130 peripheral blood samples, which came from about 45 ophthalmopathy, 70 to 80 hyperthyroidism and approximately 17 progressor patients. The research as a whole found: No statistical method was used to fix the sample size in advance, and group allocation was not hidden from the investigators. Blood samples also contained most of the expanded thyroid clonotypes (frequency above 0.001), which suggests that blood repertoires may reflect thyroid immune responses. In validation, the model predicted progression to ophthalmopathy with 60% to 71% sensitivity and roughly 72% specificity, a median of about six months before onset. A 13 V-J signature model separated ophthalmopathy from stable hyperthyroidism, with approximately 87% sensitivity and roughly 84% specificity in cross-validation and 80%/75% in testing.

This clonotype came up many times. Its antigen is still unknown. The record has no base qualities; no much larger clone is one base away. The TCR beta CDR3 regions were amplified from the RNA transcripts. For the first round of RT-PCR on the TCR CDR3, the HTBI primer set was used together with the Qiagen OneStep RT-PCR kit. A second multiplex PCR round built the libraries, followed by size selection and purification. Sequencing of the libraries was done on an Illumina HiSeq2000 using paired-end 100 bp reads. From the authors' description of their analysis: SOAPnuke was used to process the raw data, removing reads that contained adapters or uncalled bases, had a mean Phred below 15, or lacked an exact match to the constant primer or identifier. High-quality paired reads were merged with COPE v1.2.5, and unique nucleotide sequences were defined as clonotypes. Clonotypes were aligned to IMGT TRBV, TRBD and TRBJ reference segments using MiTCR v1.1. The analysis was restricted to V-J combinations with a frequency above 0.0001, which together covered just over 98% of the repertoires. The TCS score was defined as the ratio of F50 (clonal expansion) to E x V (chaos), calculated using BLOSUM62-based TCRdist between CDR3 peptides within each V-J. Welch's t-statistics and random forest reduced just over 500 V-J features to around 14, which were used in a naive Bayes classifier (R e1071). The Morisita-Horn index was used to measure how similar the thyroid and blood repertoires were. TCRdb trimmed public reads at Q25 via fastp, called clones via MiXCR and kept in-frame beta chains. Records with the same CDR3 protein are collapsed into one entry carrying the most frequent genes and DNA. For this entry, the V and J calls and clone size follow TCRdb and not the study's own pipeline. Present in this sample are hundreds of thousands of distinct CDR3 sequences, around a third of which were seen just once. The top ten constitute around 31% of the sample.

Stable Graves' hyperthyroidism was defined as the absence of progression to ophthalmopathy over 18 months of follow-up. Hyperthyroidism patients were newly diagnosed, had a disease duration of under 2 months, and were aged 18 to 65 years. Any patient with an uncontrolled infection, another autoimmune disease, pregnancy or lactation was excluded. Diagnoses were based on clinical symptoms, serum thyroxine and TRAb, thyroid ultrasound and orbital computed tomography. PBMCs were isolated from more than 9 ml of fresh peripheral blood by Ficoll-Paque density gradient centrifugation. Total RNA was extracted using Trizol reagent, and RNA quality was assessed on an Agilent 2100 Bioanalyzer. Material: blood. The clonotype originates from a woman between 35 and 50 years old with Graves' hyperthyroidism.

In nucleotides, the sequence is TGTGCCAGCAGTGAAGGGGGGAGGGCTGAAGCTTTCTTT. Its coded protein is CASSEGGRAEAFF. The rearranged segments are TRBV25-1 and TRBJ1-1; possibly the D gene is TRBD1, per 5 matching bases. The germline V gene sets CDR1 to MGHDK and CDR2 to SYGVNS. V and J lose 2 bases and 6 bases, and a span of 10 bases separates them. The CDR3 sequence holds 13 residues, the cysteine and phenylalanine included. Only the CDR3 DNA is retained, 39 bases long and in frame from the first base.